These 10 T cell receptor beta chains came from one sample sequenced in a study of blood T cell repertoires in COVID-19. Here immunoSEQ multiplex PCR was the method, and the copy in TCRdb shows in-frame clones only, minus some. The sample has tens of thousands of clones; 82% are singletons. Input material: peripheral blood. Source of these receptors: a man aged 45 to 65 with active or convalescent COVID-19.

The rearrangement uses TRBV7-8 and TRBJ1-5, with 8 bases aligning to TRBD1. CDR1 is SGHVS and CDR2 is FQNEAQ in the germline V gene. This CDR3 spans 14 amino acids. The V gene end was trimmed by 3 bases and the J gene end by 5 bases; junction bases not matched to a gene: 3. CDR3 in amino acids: CASSFGQGDQPQHF. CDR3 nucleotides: TGTGCCAGCAGCTTTGGACAGGGCGATCAGCCCCAGCATTTT.

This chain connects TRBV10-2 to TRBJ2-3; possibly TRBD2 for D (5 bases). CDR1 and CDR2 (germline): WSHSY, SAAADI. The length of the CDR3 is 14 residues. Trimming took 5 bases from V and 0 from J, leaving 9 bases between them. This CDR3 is CASSLSGSTDTQYF. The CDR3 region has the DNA TGCGCCAGCAGTCTAAGCGGTAGCACAGATACGCAGTATTTT.

CDR3 protein: CASSLVGQGIHEQYF. The CDR3 DNA sequence: TGCGCCAGCAGCTTGGTGGGACAGGGGATACACGAGCAGTACTTC. The chain links TRBV5-1 to TRBJ2-7; 10 positions match TRBD1. The germline CDR1 and CDR2 sequences are SGHRS and YFSETQ. This CDR3 region has 15 residues. Unmatched junction bases numbered 5, after V lost 0 bases and J lost 5 bases. Drawing the rest from reference TRBV5-1 and TRBJ2-7, the complete variable domain is KAGVTQTPRYLIKTRGQQVTLSCSPISGHRSVSWYQQTPGQGLQFLFEYFSETQRNKGNFPGRFSGRQFSNSRSEMNVSTLELGDSALYLCASSLVGQGIHEQYFGPGTRLTVT.

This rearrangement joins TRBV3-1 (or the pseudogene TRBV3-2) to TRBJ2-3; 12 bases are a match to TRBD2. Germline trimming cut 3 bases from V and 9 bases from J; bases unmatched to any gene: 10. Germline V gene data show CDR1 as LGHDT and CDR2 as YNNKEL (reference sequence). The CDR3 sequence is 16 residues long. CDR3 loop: CASSQDRLAGDVTQYF. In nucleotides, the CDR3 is TGTGCCAGCAGCCAGGACCGACTAGCGGGGGATGTGACGCAGTATTTT.

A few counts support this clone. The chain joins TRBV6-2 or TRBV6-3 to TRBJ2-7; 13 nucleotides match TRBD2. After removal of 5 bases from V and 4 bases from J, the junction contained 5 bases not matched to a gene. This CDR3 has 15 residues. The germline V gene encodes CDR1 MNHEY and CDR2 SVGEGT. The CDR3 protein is CASSTTSGGAYEQYF. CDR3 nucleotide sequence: TGTGCCAGCAGTACAACTAGCGGGGGGGCGTACGAGCAGTACTTC.

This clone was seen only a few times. The CDR3 coding sequence is TGTGCCATCAGTGACCCGACAGTCTCCTACGAGCAGTACTTC. Its translation: CAISDPTVSYEQYF. The V gene is TRBV10-3, the J gene TRBJ2-7; D may be TRBD1 (5 bases). V gave up 3 bases and J gave up 0 bases, with 9 bases separating them. CDR3 length: 14 residues. From germline, CDR1 is ENHRY and CDR2 SYGVKD.

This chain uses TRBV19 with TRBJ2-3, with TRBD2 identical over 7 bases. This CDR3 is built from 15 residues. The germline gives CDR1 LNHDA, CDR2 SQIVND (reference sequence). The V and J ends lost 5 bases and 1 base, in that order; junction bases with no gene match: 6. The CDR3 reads CASSQAGDRTDTQYF. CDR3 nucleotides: TGTGCCAGTAGTCAGGCGGGGGATCGCACAGATACGCAGTATTTT.

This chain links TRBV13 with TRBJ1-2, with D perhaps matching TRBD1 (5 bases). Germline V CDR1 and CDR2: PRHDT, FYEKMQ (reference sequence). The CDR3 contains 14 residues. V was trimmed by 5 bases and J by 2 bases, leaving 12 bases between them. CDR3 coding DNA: TGTGCCAGCAGCCCGAAGACAGTAAACTATGGCTACACCTTC. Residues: CASSPKTVNYGYTF. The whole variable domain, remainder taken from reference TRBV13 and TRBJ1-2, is AAGVIQSPRHLIKEKRETATLKCYPIPRHDTVYWYQQGPGQDPQFLISFYEKMQSDKGSIPDRFSAQQFSDYHSELNMSSLELGDSALYFCASSPKTVNYGYTFGSGTRLTVV.

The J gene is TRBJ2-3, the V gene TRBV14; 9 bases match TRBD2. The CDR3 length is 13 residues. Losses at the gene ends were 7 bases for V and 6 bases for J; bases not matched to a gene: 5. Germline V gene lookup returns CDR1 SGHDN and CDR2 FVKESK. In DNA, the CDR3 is TGTGCCAGCATGACTAGCGGCGGGGATACGCAGTATTTT. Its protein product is CASMTSGGDTQYF.

In DNA form, the CDR3 reads TGTGCCAGTAGTATCGCTGGTGGCGGGAGTCTATACGGCTACACCTTC. Residues: CASSIAGGGSLYGYTF. This chain links TRBV19 with TRBJ1-2; D is uncertain. Trimming left V 3 bases short and J 8 bases short, with 22 bases between. The CDR3 has 16 residues. Per the germline V gene, CDR1 is LNHDA and CDR2 is SQIVND (reference sequence).